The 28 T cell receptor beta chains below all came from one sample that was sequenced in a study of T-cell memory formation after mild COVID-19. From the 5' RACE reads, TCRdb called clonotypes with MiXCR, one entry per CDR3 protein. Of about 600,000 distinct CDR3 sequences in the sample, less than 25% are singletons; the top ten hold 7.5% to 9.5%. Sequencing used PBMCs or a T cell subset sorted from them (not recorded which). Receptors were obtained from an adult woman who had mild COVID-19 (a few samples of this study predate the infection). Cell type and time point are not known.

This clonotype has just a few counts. The CDR3: CASSLARDTEYF. The CDR3 coding sequence is TGCGCCAGCAGCTTGGCCCGCGACACCGAGTACTTC. This chain links TRBV5-1 with TRBJ2-7; D is undetermined. V was shortened by 0 bases and J by 11 bases, with 12 bases between the two germline ends. The CDR3 consists of 12 residues. Germline V CDR1 and CDR2: SGHRS, YFSETQ.

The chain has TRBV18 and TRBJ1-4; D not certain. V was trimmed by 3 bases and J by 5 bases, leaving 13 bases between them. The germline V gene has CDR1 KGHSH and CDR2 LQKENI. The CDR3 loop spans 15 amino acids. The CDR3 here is CASSPNTADNEKLFF. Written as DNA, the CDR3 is TGTGCCAGCTCACCCAATACAGCTGACAATGAAAAACTGTTTTTT.

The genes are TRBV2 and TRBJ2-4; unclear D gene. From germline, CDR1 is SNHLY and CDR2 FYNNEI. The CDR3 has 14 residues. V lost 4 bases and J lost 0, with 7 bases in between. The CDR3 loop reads CASSGSLAKNIQYF. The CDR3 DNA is TGTGCCAGCAGTGGTAGCTTAGCCAAAAACATTCAGTACTTC.

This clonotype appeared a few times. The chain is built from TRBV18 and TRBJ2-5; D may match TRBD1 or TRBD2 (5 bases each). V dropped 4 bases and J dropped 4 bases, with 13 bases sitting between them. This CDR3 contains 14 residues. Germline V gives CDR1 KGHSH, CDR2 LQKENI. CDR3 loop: CASSRLAGIETQYF. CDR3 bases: TGTGCCAGCTCACGCCTAGCAGGGATAGAGACCCAGTACTTC. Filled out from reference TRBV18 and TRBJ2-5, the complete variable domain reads NAGVMQNPRHLVRRRGQEARLRCSPMKGHSHVYWYRQLPEEGLKFMVYLQKENIIDESGMPKERFSAEFPKEGPSILRIQQVVRGDSAAYFCASSRLAGIETQYFGPGTRLLVL.

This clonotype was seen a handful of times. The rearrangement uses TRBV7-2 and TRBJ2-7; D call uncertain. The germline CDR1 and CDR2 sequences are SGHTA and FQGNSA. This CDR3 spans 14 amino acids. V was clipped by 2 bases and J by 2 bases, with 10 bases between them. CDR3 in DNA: TGTGCCAGCAGCTTAACCCCAGCCCCCTACGAGCAGTACTTC. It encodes CASSLTPAPYEQYF.

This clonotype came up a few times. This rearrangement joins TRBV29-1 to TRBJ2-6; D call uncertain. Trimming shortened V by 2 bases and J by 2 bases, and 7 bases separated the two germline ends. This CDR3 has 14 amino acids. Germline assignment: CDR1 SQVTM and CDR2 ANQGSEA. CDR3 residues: CSVEHPPGANVLTF. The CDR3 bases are TGCAGCGTTGAACATCCCCCTGGGGCCAACGTCCTGACTTTC.

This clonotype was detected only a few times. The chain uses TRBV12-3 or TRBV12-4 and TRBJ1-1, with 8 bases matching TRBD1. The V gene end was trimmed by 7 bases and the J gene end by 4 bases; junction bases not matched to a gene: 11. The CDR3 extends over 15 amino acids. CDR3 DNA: TGTGCCAGCAAAACCTACAGGGGGGGGAGCACTGAAGCTTTCTTT. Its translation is CASKTYRGGSTEAFF.

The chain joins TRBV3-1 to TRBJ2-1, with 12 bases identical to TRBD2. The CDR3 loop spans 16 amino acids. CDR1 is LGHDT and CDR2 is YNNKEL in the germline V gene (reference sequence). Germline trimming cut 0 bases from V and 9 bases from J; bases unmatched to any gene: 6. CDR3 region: CASSQDRLAGAIEQFF. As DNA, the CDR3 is TGTGCCAGCAGCCAAGATCGACTAGCGGGAGCAATTGAGCAGTTCTTC.

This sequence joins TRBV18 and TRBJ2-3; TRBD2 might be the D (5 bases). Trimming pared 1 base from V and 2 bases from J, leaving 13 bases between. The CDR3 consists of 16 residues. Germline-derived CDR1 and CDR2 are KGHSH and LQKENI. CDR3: CASSPRLGLSTDTQYF. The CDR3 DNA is TGTGCCAGCTCACCACGCCTAGGACTGTCCACAGATACGCAGTATTTT.

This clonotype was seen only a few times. The CDR3 DNA sequence: TGCGCCAGCAGTCAACCGACAGGGGGCGGTGAAAAACTGTTTTTT. Residues: CASSQPTGGGEKLFF. The rearrangement uses TRBV23-1 and TRBJ1-4, with 10 bases identical to TRBD1. TRBV23-1 is treated as an ORF (open reading frame) with a function not yet certain. The CDR3 extends over 15 amino acids. V lost 2 bases to trimming and J lost 7 bases; unmatched junction nucleotides: 4.

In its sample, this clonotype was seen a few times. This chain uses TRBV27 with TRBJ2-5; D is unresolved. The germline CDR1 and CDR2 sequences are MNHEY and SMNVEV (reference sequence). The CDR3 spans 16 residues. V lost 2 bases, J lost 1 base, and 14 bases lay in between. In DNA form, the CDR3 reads TGTGCCAGCAGTTTAGTTTCACCGGGCTTCCAAGAGACCCAGTACTTC. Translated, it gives CASSLVSPGFQETQYF.

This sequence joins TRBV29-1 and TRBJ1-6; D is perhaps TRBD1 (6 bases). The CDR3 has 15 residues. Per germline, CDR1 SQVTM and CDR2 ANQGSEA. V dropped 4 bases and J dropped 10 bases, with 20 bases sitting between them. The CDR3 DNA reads TGCAGCGTTGCCCTGGACAGCCGCCCGGGATCACCCCTCCACTTT. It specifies CSVALDSRPGSPLHF.

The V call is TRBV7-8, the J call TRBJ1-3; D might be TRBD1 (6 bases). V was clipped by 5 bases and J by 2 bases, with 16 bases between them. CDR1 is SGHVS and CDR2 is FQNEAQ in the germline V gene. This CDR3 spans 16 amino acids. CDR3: CASSGGQGWTGNTIYF. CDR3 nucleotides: TGTGCCAGCAGCGGGGGGCAGGGATGGACTGGAAACACCATATATTTT.

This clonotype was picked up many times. The CDR3 reads CASSPGLAGGPETQYF. The CDR3 DNA sequence: TGTGCCAGCAGTCCAGGACTAGCGGGAGGGCCAGAGACCCAGTACTTC. J is TRBJ2-5 and V is TRBV7-9; 15 bases are a match to TRBD2. CDR3 length equals 16 residues. Germline CDR1 and CDR2: SEHNR and FQNEAQ (reference sequence). Germline trimming cut 6 bases from V and 4 bases from J; bases unmatched to any gene: 6.

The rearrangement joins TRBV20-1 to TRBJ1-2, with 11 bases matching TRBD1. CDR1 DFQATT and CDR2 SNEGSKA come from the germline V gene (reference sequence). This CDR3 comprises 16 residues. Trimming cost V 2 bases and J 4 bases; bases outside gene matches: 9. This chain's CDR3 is CSARPGQGVESYGYTF. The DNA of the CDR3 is TGCAGTGCTAGACCGGGACAGGGGGTTGAGAGCTATGGCTACACCTTC.

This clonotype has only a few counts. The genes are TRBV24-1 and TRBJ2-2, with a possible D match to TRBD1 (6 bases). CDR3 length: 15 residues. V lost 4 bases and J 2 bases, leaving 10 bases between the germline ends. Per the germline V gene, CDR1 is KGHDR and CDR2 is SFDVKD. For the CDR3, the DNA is TGTGCCACCAGTGACAGGGACACCAACACCGGGGAGCTGTTTTTT. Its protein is CATSDRDTNTGELFF.

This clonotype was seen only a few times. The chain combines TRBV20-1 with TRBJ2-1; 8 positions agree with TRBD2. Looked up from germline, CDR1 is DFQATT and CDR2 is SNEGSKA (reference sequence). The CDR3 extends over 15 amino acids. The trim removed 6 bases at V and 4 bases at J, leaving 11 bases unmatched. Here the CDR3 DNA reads TGCAGTGCCCCTCGGGCGGGGGGTCTGTACAATGAGCAGTTCTTC. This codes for CSAPRAGGLYNEQFF.

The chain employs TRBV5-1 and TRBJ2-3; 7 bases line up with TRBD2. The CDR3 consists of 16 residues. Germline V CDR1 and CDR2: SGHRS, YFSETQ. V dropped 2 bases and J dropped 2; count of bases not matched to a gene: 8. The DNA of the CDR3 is TGCGCCAGCAGCTTATACCGGGACTACGACACAGATACGCAGTATTTT. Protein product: CASSLYRDYDTDTQYF.

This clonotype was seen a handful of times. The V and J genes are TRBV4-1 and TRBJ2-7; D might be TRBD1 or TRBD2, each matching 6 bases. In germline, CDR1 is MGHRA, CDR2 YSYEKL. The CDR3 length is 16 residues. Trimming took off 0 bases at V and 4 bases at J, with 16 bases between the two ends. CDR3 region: CASSQDWTGAAYEQYF. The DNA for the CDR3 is TGCGCCAGCAGCCAAGATTGGACGGGGGCCGCGTACGAGCAGTACTTC.

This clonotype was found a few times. The CDR3 sequence is CASSHKPGQSSSEAFF. CDR3 in DNA: TGTGCCAGCAGTCACAAACCGGGACAGTCGAGCTCTGAAGCTTTCTTT. J is TRBJ1-1 and V is TRBV7-9; the match to TRBD1 covers 7 bases. Germline CDR1 is SEHNR and CDR2 is FQNEAQ (reference sequence). V shed 6 bases, J shed 6 bases, and the junction held 16 bases outside the gene matches. The CDR3 runs to 16 residues.

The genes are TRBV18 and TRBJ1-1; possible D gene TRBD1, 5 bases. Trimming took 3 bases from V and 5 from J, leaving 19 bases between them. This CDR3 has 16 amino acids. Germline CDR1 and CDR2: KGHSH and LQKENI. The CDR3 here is CASSPAQRGVSTEAFF. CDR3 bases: TGTGCCAGCTCACCCGCCCAAAGGGGCGTTAGTACTGAAGCTTTCTTT.

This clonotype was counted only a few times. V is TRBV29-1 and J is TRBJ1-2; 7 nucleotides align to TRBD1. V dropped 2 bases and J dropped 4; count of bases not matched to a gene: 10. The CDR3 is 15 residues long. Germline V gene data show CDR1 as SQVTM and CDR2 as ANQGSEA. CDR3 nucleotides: TGCAGCGTTGAACGGGGGGACAGCAAGTTCTATGGCTACACCTTC. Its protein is CSVERGDSKFYGYTF.

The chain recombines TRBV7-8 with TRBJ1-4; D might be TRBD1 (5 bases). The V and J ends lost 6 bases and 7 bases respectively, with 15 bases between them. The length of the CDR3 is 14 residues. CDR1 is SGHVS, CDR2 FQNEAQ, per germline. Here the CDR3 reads CASRAGLGSEKLFF. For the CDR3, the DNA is TGTGCCAGCAGGGCAGGGTTGGGAAGTGAAAAACTGTTTTTT.

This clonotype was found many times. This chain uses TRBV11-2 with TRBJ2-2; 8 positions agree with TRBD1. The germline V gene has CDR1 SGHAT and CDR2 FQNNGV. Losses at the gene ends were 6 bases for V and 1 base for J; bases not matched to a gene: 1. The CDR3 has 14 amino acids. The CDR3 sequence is CASRQGVNTGELFF. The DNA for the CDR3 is TGTGCCAGCAGACAGGGGGTGAACACCGGGGAGCTGTTTTTT. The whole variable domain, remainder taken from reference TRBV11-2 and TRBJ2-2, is EAGVAQSPRYKIIEKRQSVAFWCNPISGHATLYWYQQILGQGPKLLIQFQNNGVVDDSQLPKDRFSAERLKGVDSTLKIQPAKLEDSAVYLCASRQGVNTGELFFGEGSRLTVL.

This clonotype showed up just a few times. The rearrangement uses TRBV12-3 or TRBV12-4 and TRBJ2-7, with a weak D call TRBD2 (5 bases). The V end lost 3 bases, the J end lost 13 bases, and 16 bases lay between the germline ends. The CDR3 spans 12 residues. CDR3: CASSFGLAEPYF. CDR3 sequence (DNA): TGTGCCAGCAGTTTTGGGCTAGCAGAACCCTACTTC.

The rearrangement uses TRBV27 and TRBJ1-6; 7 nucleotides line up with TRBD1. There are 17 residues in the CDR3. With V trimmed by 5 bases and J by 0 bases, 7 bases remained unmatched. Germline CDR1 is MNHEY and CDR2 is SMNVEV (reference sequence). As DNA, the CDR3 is TGTGCCAGCAGTCTGGTCTGGACAGGCTCCTATAATTCACCCCTCCACTTT. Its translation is CASSLVWTGSYNSPLHF.

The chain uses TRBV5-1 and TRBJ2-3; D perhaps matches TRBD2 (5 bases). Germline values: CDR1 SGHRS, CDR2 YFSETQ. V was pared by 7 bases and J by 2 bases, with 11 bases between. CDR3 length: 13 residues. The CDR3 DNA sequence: TGCGCCAGCGTGGGAGTCAACACAGATACGCAGTATTTT. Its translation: CASVGVNTDTQYF.

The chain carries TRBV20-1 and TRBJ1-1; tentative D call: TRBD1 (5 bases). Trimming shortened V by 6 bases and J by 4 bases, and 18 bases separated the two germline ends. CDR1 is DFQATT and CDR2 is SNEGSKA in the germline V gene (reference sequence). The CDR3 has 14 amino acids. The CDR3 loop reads CSALGGVRFTEAFF. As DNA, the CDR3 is TGCAGTGCGCTGGGGGGAGTCAGGTTCACTGAAGCTTTCTTT.